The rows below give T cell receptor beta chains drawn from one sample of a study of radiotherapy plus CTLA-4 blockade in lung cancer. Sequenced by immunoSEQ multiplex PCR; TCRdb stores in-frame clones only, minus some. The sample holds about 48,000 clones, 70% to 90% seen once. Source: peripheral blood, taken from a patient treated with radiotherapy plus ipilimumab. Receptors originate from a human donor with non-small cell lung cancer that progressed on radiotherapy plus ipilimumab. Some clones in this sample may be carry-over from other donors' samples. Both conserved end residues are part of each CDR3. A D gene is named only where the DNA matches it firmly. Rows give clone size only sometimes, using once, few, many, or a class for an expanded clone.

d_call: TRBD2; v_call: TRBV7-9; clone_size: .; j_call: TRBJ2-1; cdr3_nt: TGTGCCAGCAGCTCGCCAGGGAGGGCCAATGAGCAGTTCTTC; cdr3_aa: CASSSPGRANEQFF
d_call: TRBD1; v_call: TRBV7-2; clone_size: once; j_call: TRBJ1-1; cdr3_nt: TGTGCCAGCAGCTTAGTAGGGGGACAGTTTAACACTGAAGCTTTCTTT; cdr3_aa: CASSLVGGQFNTEAFF
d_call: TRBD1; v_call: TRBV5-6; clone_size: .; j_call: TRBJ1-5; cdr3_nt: TGTGCCAGCAGCTTGCGACAGGGGGTTTATAGCAATCAGCCCCAGCATTTT; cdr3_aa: CASSLRQGVYSNQPQHF
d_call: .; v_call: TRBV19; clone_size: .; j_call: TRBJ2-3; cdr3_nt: TGTGCCAGTAGTATCCGGGAGGATACGCAGTATTTT; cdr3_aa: CASSIREDTQYF
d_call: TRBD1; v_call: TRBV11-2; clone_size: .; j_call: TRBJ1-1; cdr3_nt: TGTGCCAGCAGCCCGACAGGGTCTGGTGTCACTGAAGCTTTCTTT; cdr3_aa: CASSPTGSGVTEAFF
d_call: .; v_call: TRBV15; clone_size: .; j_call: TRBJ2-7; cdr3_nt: TGTGCCAGTAAACAGGGAAGCGAGCAGTACTTC; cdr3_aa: CASKQGSEQYF
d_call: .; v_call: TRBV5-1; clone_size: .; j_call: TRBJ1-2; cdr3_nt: TGCGCCAGCAGCTCGGGACTGGCCTATGGCTACACCTTC; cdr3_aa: CASSSGLAYGYTF
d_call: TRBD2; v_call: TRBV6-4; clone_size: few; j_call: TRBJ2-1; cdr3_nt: TGTGCCAGCAGTGACAGAGCGGGGGGGAACAATGAGCAGTTCTTC; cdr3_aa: CASSDRAGGNNEQFF
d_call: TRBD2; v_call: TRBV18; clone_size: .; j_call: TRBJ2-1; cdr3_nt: TGTGCCAGCTCACGGACTAGCACGACTCACTACAATGAGCAGTTCTTC; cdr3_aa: CASSRTSTTHYNEQFF
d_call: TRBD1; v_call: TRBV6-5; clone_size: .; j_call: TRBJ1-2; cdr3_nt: TGTGCCAGCAGTTACTCAAGCAGGGGGAGGAGTGGCTACACCTTC; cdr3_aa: CASSYSSRGRSGYTF
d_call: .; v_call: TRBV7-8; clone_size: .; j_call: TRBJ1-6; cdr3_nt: TGTGCCAGCAGCTTAGTTTCAGGGCCTGGGGCACCCCTCCACTTT; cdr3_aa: CASSLVSGPGAPLHF
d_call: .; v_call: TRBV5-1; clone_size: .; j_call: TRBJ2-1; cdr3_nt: TGCGCCAGCAGCCCCCAAGGGGTAAGTGAGCAGTTCTTC; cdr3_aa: CASSPQGVSEQFF
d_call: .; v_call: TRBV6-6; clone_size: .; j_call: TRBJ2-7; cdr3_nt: TGTGCCAGCAGTTACGGCTCCGAGCAGTACTTC; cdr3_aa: CASSYGSEQYF
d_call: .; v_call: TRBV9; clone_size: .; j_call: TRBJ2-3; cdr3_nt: TGTGCCAGCAGCCCCCGGGACGGGAGTAACACAGATACGCAGTATTTT; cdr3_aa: CASSPRDGSNTDTQYF
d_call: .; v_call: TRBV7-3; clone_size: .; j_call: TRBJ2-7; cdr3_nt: TGTGCCAGCAGCGGAAGACTAGATTACTACGAGCAGTACTTC; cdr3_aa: CASSGRLDYYEQYF
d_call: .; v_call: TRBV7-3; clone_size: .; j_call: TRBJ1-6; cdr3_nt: TGTGCCAGCAGCTTATTTAGGGGCGGAAATTCACCCCTCCACTTT; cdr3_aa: CASSLFRGGNSPLHF
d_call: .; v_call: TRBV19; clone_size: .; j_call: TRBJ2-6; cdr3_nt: TGTGCCAGTAGTAGGGCAGGGAGGTCTGGGGCCAACGTCCTGACTTTC; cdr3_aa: CASSRAGRSGANVLTF
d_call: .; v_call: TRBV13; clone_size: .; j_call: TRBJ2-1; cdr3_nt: TGTGCCAGCAGCCGCAGCCTGACAGGTGAGCAGTTCTTC; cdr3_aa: CASSRSLTGEQFF
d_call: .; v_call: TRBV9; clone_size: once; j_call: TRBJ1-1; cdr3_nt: TGTGCCAGCAGCCCCCGCGGGGAGGTGTTTAACACTGAAGCTTTCTTT; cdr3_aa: CASSPRGEVFNTEAFF
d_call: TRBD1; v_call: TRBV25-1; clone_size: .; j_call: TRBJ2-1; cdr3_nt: TGTGCCAGCAGTGAAGCCCCCCACAGGGGTTACAATGAGCAGTTCTTC; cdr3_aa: CASSEAPHRGYNEQFF
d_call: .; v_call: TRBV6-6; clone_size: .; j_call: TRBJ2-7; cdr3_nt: TGTGCCAGCAGTTTTTTTGAGCAGGCCGGAGAGCAGTACTTC; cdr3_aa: CASSFFEQAGEQYF
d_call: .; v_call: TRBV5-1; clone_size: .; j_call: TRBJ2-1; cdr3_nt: TGCGCCAGCAGCCTGGGGTTGGGGGCTGGCTACAATGAGCAGTTCTTC; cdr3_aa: CASSLGLGAGYNEQFF
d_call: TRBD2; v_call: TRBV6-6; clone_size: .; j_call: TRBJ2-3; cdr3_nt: TGTGCCAGCAGTCACGGACTAGCGGGGGGGGGAGATACGCAGTATTTT; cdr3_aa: CASSHGLAGGGDTQYF
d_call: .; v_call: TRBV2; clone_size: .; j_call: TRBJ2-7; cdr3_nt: TGTGCCAGCACCATCTCCTACGAGCAGTACTTC; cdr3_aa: CASTISYEQYF
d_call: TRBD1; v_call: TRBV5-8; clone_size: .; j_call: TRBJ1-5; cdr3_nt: TGTGCCAGCAGCCACGGACAGGGCAAACAGCCCCAGCATTTT; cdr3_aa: CASSHGQGKQPQHF
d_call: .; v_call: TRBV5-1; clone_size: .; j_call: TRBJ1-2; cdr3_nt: TGCGCCAGCAGCGAGGAGGAAATCCCCTATGGCTACACCTTC; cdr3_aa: CASSEEEIPYGYTF
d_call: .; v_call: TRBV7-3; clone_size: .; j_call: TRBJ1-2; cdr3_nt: TGTGCCAGCAGCGCCTCCGGGAGTTATGGCTACACCTTC; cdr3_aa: CASSASGSYGYTF
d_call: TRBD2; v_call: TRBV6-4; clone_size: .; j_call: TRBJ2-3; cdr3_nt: TGTGCCAGCAGCCCGACTAGCGGGGGGGCAGATACGCAGTATTTT; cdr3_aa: CASSPTSGGADTQYF
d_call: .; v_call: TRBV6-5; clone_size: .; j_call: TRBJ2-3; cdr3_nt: TGTGCCAGCAGTTACTCGTCGAGCACAGATACGCAGTATTTT; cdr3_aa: CASSYSSSTDTQYF
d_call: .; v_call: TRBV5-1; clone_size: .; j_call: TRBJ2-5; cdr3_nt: TGCGCCAGCAGCTTCGGGACACCTCCCTCGGAGACCCAGTACTTC; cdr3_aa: CASSFGTPPSETQYF
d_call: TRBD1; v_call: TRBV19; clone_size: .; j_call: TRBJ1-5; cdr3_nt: TGTGCCAGTAGTGTCTTGCCTGGACAGGGGGACAATCAGCCCCAGCATTTT; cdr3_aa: CASSVLPGQGDNQPQHF
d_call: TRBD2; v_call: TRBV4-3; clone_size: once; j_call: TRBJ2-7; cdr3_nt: TGCGCCAGCAGCCTTACCTCTAGCGGGGCTACCTACGAGCAGTACTTC; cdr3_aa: CASSLTSSGATYEQYF
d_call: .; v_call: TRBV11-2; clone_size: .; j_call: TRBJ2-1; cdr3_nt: TGTGCCACGCGGGACTCAATGATGTCCTACAATGAGCAGTTCTTC; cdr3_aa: CATRDSMMSYNEQFF
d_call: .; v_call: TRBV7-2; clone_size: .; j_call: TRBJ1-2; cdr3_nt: TGTGCCAGCAGCCCTACAGCTAATCTTGGCTATGGCTACACCTTC; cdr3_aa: CASSPTANLGYGYTF
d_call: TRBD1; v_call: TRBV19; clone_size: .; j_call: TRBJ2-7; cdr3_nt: TGTGCCAGTAGTGTGGGACAGGGCTCCTACGAGCAGTACTTC; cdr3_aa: CASSVGQGSYEQYF
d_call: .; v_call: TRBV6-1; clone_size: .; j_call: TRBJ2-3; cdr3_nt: TGTGCCAGCAGACAGTCGAGGGCCGGCACAGATACGCAGTATTTT; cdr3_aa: CASRQSRAGTDTQYF
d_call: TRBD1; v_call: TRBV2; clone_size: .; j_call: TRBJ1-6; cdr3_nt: TGTGCCAGCAGTTCAAACAGGGGCGGGAATTCACCCCTCCACTTT; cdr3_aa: CASSSNRGGNSPLHF
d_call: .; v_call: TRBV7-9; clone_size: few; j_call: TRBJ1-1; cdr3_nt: TGTGCCAGCATCCCCCTGGAGCGCACCACTGAAGCTTTCTTT; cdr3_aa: CASIPLERTTEAFF
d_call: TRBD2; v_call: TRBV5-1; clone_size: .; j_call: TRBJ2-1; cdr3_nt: TGCGCCAGCAGCTTGACGGGACTAGCGGGGATCAATGAGCAGTTCTTC; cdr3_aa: CASSLTGLAGINEQFF
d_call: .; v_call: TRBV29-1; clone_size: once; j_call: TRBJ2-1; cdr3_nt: TGCAGCGTTGAAGATTTAGGAGGAAGCTCCTACAATGAGCAGTTCTTC; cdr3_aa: CSVEDLGGSSYNEQFF
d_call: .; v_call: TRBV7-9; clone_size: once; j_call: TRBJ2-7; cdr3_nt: TGTGCCAGCAGCCCTTACGAGCAGTACTTC; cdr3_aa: CASSPYEQYF